This T cell receptor beta chain derives from a study of blood T cell repertoires in COVID-19. Study context: Acute and convalescent COVID-19 samples came from the United States, Italy and Spain.

Here immunoSEQ multiplex PCR was the method, and the copy in TCRdb shows in-frame clones only, minus some. The data contain fewer than 250,000 clones, just under 85% of them seen just once; the ten biggest clones take up under 4.5%. After removal of 1 base from V and 7 bases from J, the junction contained 2 bases not matched to a gene. This CDR3 contains 15 residues. CDR1 is SGHTA, CDR2 FQGTGA, per germline. The V gene is TRBV7-3, the J gene TRBJ1-6; 9 nucleotides match TRBD1. Sequences were obtained from peripheral blood. The sequence derives from a man aged 50 to 60 with acute or convalescent COVID-19. The CDR3 DNA is TGTGCCAGCAGCTTAAGTGGGACAGGGAATTCACCCCTCCACTTT. Translation gives CASSLSGTGNSPLHF.